Given below is one T cell receptor (beta chain) in context. Its target is not known. This entry comes from a study of T-cell memory formation after mild COVID-19. At the level of the study: For the most part, TCR clusters were specific to one donor.

Using its own MiXCR run on the 5' RACE reads, TCRdb lists one record per CDR3 protein. Of around 370,000 distinct CDR3 sequences in the sample, roughly 20% were seen once. Findings of the study overall: The study found balanced CD4/CD8 in clones contracting day 15 to 85 and a CD4+ lean in later expanders.

V lost 6 bases, J lost 13 bases, and 16 bases lay in between. Germline V gene data show CDR1 as MNHNY and CDR2 as SVGAGI (reference sequence). The CDR3 has 12 residues. Sequencing was carried out using PBMCs or a T cell subset sorted from them (not recorded which). This clonotype was obtained from an adult woman who had mild COVID-19 (a few samples of this study predate the infection). Cell type and time point are not known. The rearrangement joins TRBV6-6 to TRBJ2-1, with D possibly matching TRBD2 (6 bases). CDR3 DNA sequence: TGTGCCAGCAGCCCAACCCGGGACTCACAGTTCTTC. Translating gives CASSPTRDSQFF.